One T cell receptor (beta chain) is described in this entry. As processed by the authors: Amplification of reference gene primers provided the estimated nucleated cell counts. Method: immunoSEQ multiplex PCR; TCRdb's copy keeps in-frame clones and lacks some. Clone size and V and J calls were adopted from that table, with D and trimming inferred from the DNA. The sample carries around 300,000 clones, approximately 85% recorded once. The record originates from a study of blood T cell repertoires in COVID-19. Study as a whole: The United States, Italy and Spain provided the acute and convalescent COVID-19 samples. Sample material is recorded as cDNA or gDNA derived from T cells, B-cell-depleted T cells, or PBMCs.

Trimming removed 6 bases from V and 3 bases from J; junction bases left unmatched: 19. Germline V gene sequence: CDR1 LNHDA, CDR2 SQIVND (reference sequence). This CDR3 spans 20 amino acids. This receptor was taken from a man aged 18 to 35 with active or convalescent COVID-19. Material: peripheral blood. V is TRBV19 and J is TRBJ2-2; 10 bases map to TRBD1. CDR3 nucleotides: TGTGCCAGTAGCCCTACCCGGGACAGGGGAATTAGTGATGACACCGGGGAGCTGTTTTTT. It translates to CASSPTRDRGISDDTGELFF.